This T cell receptor beta chain originates from a study of identical twins (dated by TCRdb to 2016 to 2018). Regarding the complete study: To test whether fetal clonotypes persist, the study used deep sequencing on TCR alpha and beta repertoires from monozygotic twins, unrelated adults of various ages, and cord blood. Replicate twin experiments were performed at different times using different library preparation protocols to rule out contamination. The research as a whole found: Because the same donors could not be followed over many years, the conclusions relied on cross-sectional statistical analysis. In monozygotic twins, out-of-frame TCR alpha sharing was systematically underestimated by recombination models, although the models agreed with sharing between unrelated individuals. Out-of-frame TCR alpha sequences shared between twins showed an excess of low generation-probability sequences compared with coincidental sharing between unrelated individuals. Abundant cord blood beta clonotypes carried fewer insertions; young adult naive repertoires showed a weaker similar trend, while memory repertoires showed none. Invariant T cells such as MAIT and iNKT could partly confound zero-insertion analyses, although diverse VJ usage argued against such confounding for most clonotypes. A weaker excess of twin sharing was found in beta out-of-frame sequences because the signal-to-noise ratio was lowered by fewer shared sequences.

Every donor was a healthy Caucasian. The twin cohort comprised three pairs of female monozygotic twins, all aged about 18 to 30 years. Positive isolation kits from Invitrogen were used to isolate CD4+ and CD8+ T cell populations. This clonotype was picked up a small number of times. No antigen is known for it. Qualities for individual bases were not recorded, and no much larger clone is one base off. V is pared back by 2 bases and J by 5 bases, with 15 bases lying between the germline termini. The germline V gene (reference sequence) provides CDR1 LGHDT and CDR2 YNNKEL. The CDR3 sequence holds 15 residues, the cysteine and phenylalanine included. Only CDR3 DNA is held: 45 bases, read in frame from base 1. Libraries were constructed by 5' RACE. Sequencer: Illumina HiSeq 2000. A universal primer binding site was introduced by template switching, and a unique molecular identifier was present in the final cDNA, enabling accurate counting of TCR cDNA molecules. First-strand cDNA for TCR alpha and beta chains was synthesized from specific primers in the conserved constant-segment region. To control for contamination, each cDNA library was double barcoded with a SMART-Mk sample barcode plus Illumina barcodes. Two successive PCR steps introduced TruSeq adapter sequences along with Illumina sample barcodes. TCR alpha and beta cDNA libraries were sequenced on the Illumina HiSeq platform with custom primers. In the paper's pipeline: Unique molecular identifiers were extracted from raw reads with MiGEC, and CDR3 positions were determined with MiXCR. Recombination models were inferred per individual with the repgenHMM and IGoR tools using an EM algorithm. The tcR package in R was used for shared clonotype analysis, with sharing normalized by the product of cloneset sizes. Out-of-frame nonproductive sequences were analyzed to study raw recombination free of thymic and clonal selection effects. TCRdb ran its own pipeline on the public reads, namely fastp trimming at Q25 and MiXCR clone calling, and kept in-frame beta chains. Every distinct CDR3 protein forms one entry, paired with its most common genes and DNA. Here the V and J calls rest on TCRdb's processing, not on the authors' analysis. The sample table shows 540,000 or so distinct CDR3 sequences, and around 20% are seen once. In total, the top ten clones hold approximately 0.48% of the sample.

These data also featured in a second study, about yellow fever vaccine responses in identical twins. Per the second study: According to the authors, the vaccine-induced T cell response in identical twins seemed to be partly convergent and partly specific to each individual. The study precisely tracked vaccine-responding T cell clones in identical twins.

What was sequenced was CD4+ T cells sorted from blood. The receptor was derived from a woman between 18 and 30 years old in good health. The rearrangement joined TRBV3-1 to TRBJ1-1; the D segment could be TRBD1, given 5 matching bases. This receptor carries the CDR3 CASSQFDSGGTEAFF. The nucleotide sequence is TGTGCCAGCAGCCAATTCGACAGCGGAGGAACTGAAGCTTTCTTT.